These 17 T cell receptor beta chains originate from one sample sequenced in a study of identical twins. TCRdb used MiXCR to reprocess the 5' RACE reads, holding one entry per CDR3 protein. Of about 790,000 distinct CDR3 sequences in the sample, about 20% were seen once. These data are also associated with another study on T cells expressing NK-cell markers.

Sequenced: PBMCs. All receptors derive from a woman between 18 and 30 years old in good health.

This clonotype was seen many times. The V call is TRBV29-1, the J call TRBJ1-2; D ambiguous. Germline V gene data show CDR1 as SQVTM and CDR2 as ANQGSEA. This CDR3 contains 12 residues. V was pared by 7 bases and J by 8 bases, with 17 bases between. CDR3 in amino acids: CSAVESGDGYTF. CDR3 bases: TGCAGCGCCGTAGAATCGGGTGACGGCTACACCTTC.

V usage is TRBV20-1 and J usage is TRBJ2-7; D possibly corresponds to TRBD2 (6 bases). Trimming took off 6 bases at V and 2 bases at J, with 14 bases between the two ends. The CDR3 covers 13 residues. The germline gives CDR1 DFQATT, CDR2 SNEGSKA (reference sequence). Here the CDR3 DNA reads TGCAGTGCCCCAATGGGGGGAACCTACGAGCAGTACTTC. It is translated as CSAPMGGTYEQYF.

This clonotype was observed a few times. The rearrangement joins TRBV29-1 to TRBJ1-2, with TRBD1 as a possible D gene (6 bases). Trimming shortened V by 4 bases and J by 2 bases, and 8 bases separated the two germline ends. Germline V gene lookup returns CDR1 SQVTM and CDR2 ANQGSEA. This CDR3 has 12 residues. The CDR3 is CSVAQGNYGYTF. CDR3 DNA: TGCAGCGTTGCACAGGGAAACTATGGCTACACCTTC.

The gene calls are TRBV20-1 and TRBJ2-3; 10 bases agree with TRBD1. Losses at the gene ends were 6 bases for V and 5 bases for J; bases not matched to a gene: 8. CDR3 length: 14 amino acids. CDR1 is DFQATT and CDR2 is SNEGSKA in the germline V gene (reference sequence). The DNA of the CDR3 is TGCAGTGCAGAAGACAGGGGGCGTGAAGATACGCAGTATTTT. This sequence encodes CSAEDRGREDTQYF.

The V and J genes are TRBV7-9 and TRBJ2-2; the D call may be TRBD1 or TRBD2 (6 bases each). Trimming left V 5 bases short and J 1 base short, with 17 bases between. Germline CDR1 and CDR2: SEHNR and FQNEAQ (reference sequence). The CDR3 spans 17 residues. CDR3 loop: CASSHGGGRMNTGELFF. DNA of the CDR3: TGTGCCAGCAGCCACGGGGGCGGCAGAATGAACACCGGGGAGCTGTTTTTT.

The rearrangement uses TRBV12-3 or TRBV12-4 and TRBJ2-5; D is uncertain. V shed 6 bases and J shed 3 bases, with 11 bases lying between them. The CDR3 covers 13 residues. In DNA, the CDR3 is TGTGCCAGCAGCTACTCGATGGAAGAGACCCAGTACTTC. Its protein is CASSYSMEETQYF.

This clonotype was counted between two and nine times. The V and J genes are TRBV20-1 and TRBJ1-6, with D unresolved. Germline assignment: CDR1 DFQATT and CDR2 SNEGSKA (reference sequence). This CDR3 contains 14 residues. Trimming shortened V by 0 bases and J by 7 bases, and 10 bases separated the two germline ends. The CDR3 DNA is TGCAGTGCTAGAGATGAAAGGGAGAATTCACCCCTCCACTTT. It is translated as CSARDERENSPLHF.

This clonotype was counted a few times. This chain uses TRBV6-2 or TRBV6-3 with TRBJ2-7; perhaps D is TRBD1 or TRBD2 (5 bases each). The CDR3 extends over 14 amino acids. Trimming shortened V by 6 bases and J by 3 bases, and 15 bases separated the two germline ends. Germline assignment: CDR1 MNHEY and CDR2 SVGEGT. CDR3 DNA: TGTGCCAGCAGACCGCCGGGACGGAGCTACGAGCAGTACTTC. Translation gives CASRPPGRSYEQYF.

This chain joins TRBV30 and TRBJ2-3; 7 nucleotides align to TRBD2. J was trimmed by 1 base and V by 0 bases; bases with no gene match: 4. CDR1 and CDR2 (germline): GTSNPN, SVGIG (reference sequence). This CDR3 is 15 amino acids long. CDR3 DNA sequence: TGTGCCTGGAGTGTTGGGAGCGGGGGCACAGATACGCAGTATTTT. As protein: CAWSVGSGGTDTQYF.

This clonotype was observed a few times. The V call is TRBV20-1, the J call TRBJ1-5, with TRBD1 matching 8 bases. The CDR3 runs to 12 residues. V shed 6 bases, J shed 6 bases, and the junction held 4 bases outside the gene matches. The germline gives CDR1 DFQATT, CDR2 SNEGSKA (reference sequence). DNA for the CDR3: TGCAGTGCGCGACAGGGGACTCAGCCCCAGCATTTT. Protein product: CSARQGTQPQHF.

This clonotype was seen only a few times. The chain carries TRBV5-1 and TRBJ2-1; tentatively, D is TRBD1 (6 bases). CDR1 and CDR2 from the germline V gene are SGHRS and YFSETQ. This CDR3 has 15 residues. The ends were cut back, 2 bases at V and 4 bases at J, with 13 bases in the middle. CDR3 sequence (DNA): TGCGCCAGCAGCTTAAGGGGGAAGGGGTACAATGAGCAGTTCTTC. Protein product: CASSLRGKGYNEQFF.

This clonotype turned up a few times. The CDR3 sequence is CSVESRASSYEQYF. For the CDR3, the DNA is TGCAGCGTTGAGTCCAGGGCAAGCTCCTACGAGCAGTACTTC. This chain connects TRBV29-1 to TRBJ2-7; TRBD1 is a possible D gene (5 bases). The germline V gene encodes CDR1 SQVTM and CDR2 ANQGSEA. The CDR3 spans 14 residues. Trimming took off 3 bases at V and 0 bases at J, with 12 bases between the two ends.

The V and J genes are TRBV12-3 or TRBV12-4 and TRBJ2-7; the D is unclear. The V end was cut by 1 base, the J end by 8 bases, with 6 bases between. This CDR3 is built from 11 residues. This chain's CDR3 is CASSLGAQQYF. Written as DNA, the CDR3 is TGTGCCAGCAGTTTAGGAGCTCAGCAGTACTTC.

The sample holds a few counts of this clonotype. The chain couples TRBV12-3 or TRBV12-4 to TRBJ2-1, with D hard to call. Trimming shortened V by 2 bases and J by 2 bases, and 7 bases separated the two germline ends. The CDR3 totals 14 residues. The CDR3 DNA reads TGTGCCAGCAGTTTAAAGTCAGCCTACAATGAGCAGTTCTTC. Translated: CASSLKSAYNEQFF.

CDR3 nucleotides: TGTGCCAGCAGTTTTGCCAGTAACTATGGCTACACCTTC. Residues: CASSFASNYGYTF. The chain carries TRBV12-3 or TRBV12-4 and TRBJ1-2, with unresolved D. V shed 3 bases and J shed 1 base, with 6 bases lying between them. The CDR3 covers 13 residues.

The chain is built from TRBV5-1 and TRBJ1-5; 9 bases are shared with TRBD1. The CDR3 consists of 14 residues. Germline V lookup: CDR1 SGHRS, CDR2 YFSETQ. V lost 5 bases and J lost 11; bases outside the gene matches: 11. The CDR3 is CASRQGTGLGAQHF. In nucleotides, the CDR3 is TGCGCCAGCAGACAAGGGACAGGGCTAGGGGCCCAGCATTTT. The whole variable domain, filled in from reference TRBV5-1 and TRBJ1-5, reads KAGVTQTPRYLIKTRGQQVTLSCSPISGHRSVSWYQQTPGQGLQFLFEYFSETQRNKGNFPGRFSGRQFSNSRSEMNVSTLELGDSALYLCASRQGTGLGAQHFGDGTRLSIL.

A note on this clonotype: At one of its ends the junction is not consistent with the germline gene, which may arise from a read error. The chain is built from TRBV5-1 and TRBJ2-1; 9 nucleotides match TRBD2. Germline CDR1 and CDR2: SGHRS and YFSETQ. The CDR3 runs 16 residues. DNA of the CDR3: TGCGCCAGCAGCTTCTTAGCGGGAGCCTCCCACAATGAGCAGTTCTTC. Translated, it gives CASSFLAGASHNEQFF.